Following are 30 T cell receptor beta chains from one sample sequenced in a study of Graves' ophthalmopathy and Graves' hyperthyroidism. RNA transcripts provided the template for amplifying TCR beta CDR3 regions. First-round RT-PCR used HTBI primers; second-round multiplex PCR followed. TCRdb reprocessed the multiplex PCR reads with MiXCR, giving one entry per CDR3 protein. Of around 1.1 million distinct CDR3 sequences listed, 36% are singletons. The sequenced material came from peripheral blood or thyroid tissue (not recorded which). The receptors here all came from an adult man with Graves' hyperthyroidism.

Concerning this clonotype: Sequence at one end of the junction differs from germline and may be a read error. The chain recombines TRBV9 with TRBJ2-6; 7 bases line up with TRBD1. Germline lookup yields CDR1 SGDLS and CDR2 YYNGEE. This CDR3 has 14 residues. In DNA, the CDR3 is TGTGCCAGCAGCGTAGGATCAGGGGGCAACGTCCTGACTTTC. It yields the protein CASSVGSGGNVLTF.

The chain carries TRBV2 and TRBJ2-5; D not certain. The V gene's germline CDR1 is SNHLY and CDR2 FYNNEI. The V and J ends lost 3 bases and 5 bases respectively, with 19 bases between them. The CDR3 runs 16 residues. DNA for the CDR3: TGTGCCAGCAGTGATTTTGGACCTCGACAAATGGAGACCCAGTACTTC. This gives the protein CASSDFGPRQMETQYF.

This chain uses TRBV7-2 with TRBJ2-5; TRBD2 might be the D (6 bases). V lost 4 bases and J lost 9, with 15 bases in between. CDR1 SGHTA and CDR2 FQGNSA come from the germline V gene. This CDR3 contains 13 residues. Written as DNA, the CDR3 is TGTGCCAGCAGCTCCCACCGCGGGGAGGCCCAGTACTTC. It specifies CASSSHRGEAQYF.

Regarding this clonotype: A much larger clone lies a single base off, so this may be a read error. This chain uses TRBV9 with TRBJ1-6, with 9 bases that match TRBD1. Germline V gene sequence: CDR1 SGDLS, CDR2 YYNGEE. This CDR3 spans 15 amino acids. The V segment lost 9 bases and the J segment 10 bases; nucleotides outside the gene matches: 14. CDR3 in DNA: TGTGCCACCTCCTTCAACAGGGGGCGAGTCTCACCCCTCCACTTT. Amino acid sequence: CATSFNRGRVSPLHF.

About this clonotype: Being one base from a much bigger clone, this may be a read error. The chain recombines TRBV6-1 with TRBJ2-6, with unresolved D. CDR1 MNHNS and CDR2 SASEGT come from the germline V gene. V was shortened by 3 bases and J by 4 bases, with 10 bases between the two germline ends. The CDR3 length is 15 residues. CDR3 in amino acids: CASSDNGHGANVLTF. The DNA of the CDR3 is TGTGCCAGCAGTGACAATGGGCACGGGGCCAACGTCCTGACTTTC.

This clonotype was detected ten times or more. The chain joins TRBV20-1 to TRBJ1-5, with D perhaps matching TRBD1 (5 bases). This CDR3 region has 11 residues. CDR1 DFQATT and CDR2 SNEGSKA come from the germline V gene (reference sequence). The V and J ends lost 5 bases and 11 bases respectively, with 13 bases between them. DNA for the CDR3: TGCAGTGCTTGGGGGGGTTGGTCCCAGCATTTT. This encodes CSAWGGWSQHF.

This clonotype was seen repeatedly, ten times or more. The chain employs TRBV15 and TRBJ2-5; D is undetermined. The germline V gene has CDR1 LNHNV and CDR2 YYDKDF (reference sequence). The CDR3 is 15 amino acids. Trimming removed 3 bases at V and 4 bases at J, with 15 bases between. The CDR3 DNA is TGTGCCACCAGCAGGAGCCCCGCGGAAGGAGAGACCCAGTACTTC. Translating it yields CATSRSPAEGETQYF.

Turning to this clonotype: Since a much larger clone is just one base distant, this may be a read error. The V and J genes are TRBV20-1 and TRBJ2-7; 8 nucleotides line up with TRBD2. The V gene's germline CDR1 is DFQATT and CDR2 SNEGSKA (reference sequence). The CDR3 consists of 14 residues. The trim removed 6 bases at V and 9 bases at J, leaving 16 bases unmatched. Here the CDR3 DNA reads TGCAGTGCCGATAGCGGGACACGCGGCTCCGGGCAGTACTTC. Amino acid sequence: CSADSGTRGSGQYF.

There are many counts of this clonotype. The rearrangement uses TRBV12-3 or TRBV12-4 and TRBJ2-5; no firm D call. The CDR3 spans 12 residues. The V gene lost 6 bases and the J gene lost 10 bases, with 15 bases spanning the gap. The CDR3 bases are TGTGCCAGCAGCGCAATCCAATGGAACCAGTACTTC. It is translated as CASSAIQWNQYF.

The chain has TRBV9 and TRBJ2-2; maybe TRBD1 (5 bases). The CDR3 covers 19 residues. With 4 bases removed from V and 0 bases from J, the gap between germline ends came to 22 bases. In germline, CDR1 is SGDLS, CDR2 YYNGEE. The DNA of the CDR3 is TGTGCCAGCAGCTCCCCAATACAGGTTCCAAGGGCGAACACCGGGGAGCTGTTTTTT. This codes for CASSSPIQVPRANTGELFF.

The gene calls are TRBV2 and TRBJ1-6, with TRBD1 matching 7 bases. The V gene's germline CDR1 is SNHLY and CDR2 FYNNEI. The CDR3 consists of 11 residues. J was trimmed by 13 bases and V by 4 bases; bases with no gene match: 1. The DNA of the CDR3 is TGTGCCAGCAGTGTGGGACAGCCCCTCCACTTT. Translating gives CASSVGQPLHF.

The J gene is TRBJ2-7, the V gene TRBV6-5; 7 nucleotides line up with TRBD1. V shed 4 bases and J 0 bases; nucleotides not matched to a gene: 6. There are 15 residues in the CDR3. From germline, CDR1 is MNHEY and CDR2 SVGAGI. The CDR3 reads CASSFDRDSSYEQYF. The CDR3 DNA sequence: TGTGCCAGCAGTTTCGACCGGGACAGCTCCTACGAGCAGTACTTC.

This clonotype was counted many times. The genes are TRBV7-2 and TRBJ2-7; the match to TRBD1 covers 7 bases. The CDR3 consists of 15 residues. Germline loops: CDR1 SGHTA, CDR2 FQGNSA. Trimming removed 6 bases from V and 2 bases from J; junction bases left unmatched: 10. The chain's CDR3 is CASSQQRTGPYEQYF. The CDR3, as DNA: TGTGCCAGCAGTCAACAACGGACAGGACCCTACGAGCAGTACTTC.

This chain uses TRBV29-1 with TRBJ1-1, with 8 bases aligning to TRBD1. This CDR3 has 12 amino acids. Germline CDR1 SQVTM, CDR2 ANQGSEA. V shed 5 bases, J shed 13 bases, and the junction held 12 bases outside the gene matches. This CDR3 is CSVSAGGWDVFF. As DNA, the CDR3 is TGCAGCGTTTCCGCAGGGGGCTGGGATGTTTTCTTT.

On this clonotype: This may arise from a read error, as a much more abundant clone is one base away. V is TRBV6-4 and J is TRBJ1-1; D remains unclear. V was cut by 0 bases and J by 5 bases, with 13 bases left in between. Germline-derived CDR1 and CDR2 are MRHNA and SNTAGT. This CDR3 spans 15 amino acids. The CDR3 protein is CASSDSYILRTEAFF. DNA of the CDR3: TGTGCCAGCAGTGACTCTTATATCCTTCGGACTGAAGCTTTCTTT.

CDR3 coding DNA: TGTGCCAGCAGCGGAACAGGGTACCCTGGGGCCAACGTCCTGACTTTC. It is translated as CASSGTGYPGANVLTF. This chain uses TRBV5-5 with TRBJ2-6, with D possibly being TRBD1 (6 bases). CDR1 is SGHKS, CDR2 YYEKEE, per germline (reference sequence). This CDR3 region has 16 residues. V dropped 4 bases and J dropped 2 bases, with 13 bases sitting between them.

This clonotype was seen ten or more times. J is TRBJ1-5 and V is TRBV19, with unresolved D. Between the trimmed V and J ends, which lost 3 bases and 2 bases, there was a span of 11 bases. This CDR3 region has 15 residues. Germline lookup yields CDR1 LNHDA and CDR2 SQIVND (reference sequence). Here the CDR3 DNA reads TGTGCCAGTAGTATCCTTGCGGAGGGCAATCAGCCCCAGCATTTT. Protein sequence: CASSILAEGNQPQHF.

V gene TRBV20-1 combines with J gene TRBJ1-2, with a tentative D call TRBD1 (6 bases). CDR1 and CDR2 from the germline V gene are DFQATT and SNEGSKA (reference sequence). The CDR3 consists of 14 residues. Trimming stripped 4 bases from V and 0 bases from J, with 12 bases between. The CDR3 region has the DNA TGCAGTGCTATCGGCGGGGGGCCTAACTATGGCTACACCTTC. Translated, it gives CSAIGGGPNYGYTF.

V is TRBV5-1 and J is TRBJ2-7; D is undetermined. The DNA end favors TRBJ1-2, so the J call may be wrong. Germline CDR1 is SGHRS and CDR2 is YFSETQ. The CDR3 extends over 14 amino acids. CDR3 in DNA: TGCGCCAGCAGCTTGGATAATCCGAGCTATGGCTACACCTTC. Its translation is CASSLDNPSYGYTF.

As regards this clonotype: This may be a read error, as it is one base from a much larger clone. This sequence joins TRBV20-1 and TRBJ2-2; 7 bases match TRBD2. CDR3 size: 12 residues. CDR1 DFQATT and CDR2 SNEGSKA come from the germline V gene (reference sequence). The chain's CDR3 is CSAREEARELLF. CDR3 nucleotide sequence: TGCAGTGCTAGAGAGGAGGCGCGGGAGCTGCTTTTT.

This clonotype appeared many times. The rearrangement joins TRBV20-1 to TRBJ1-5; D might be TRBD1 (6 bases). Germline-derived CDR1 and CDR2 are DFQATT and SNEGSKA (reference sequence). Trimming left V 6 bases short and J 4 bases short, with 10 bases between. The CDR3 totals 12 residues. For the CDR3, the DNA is TGCAGTGCGCTGAGGGGGAATCAGCCCCAGCATTTT. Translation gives CSALRGNQPQHF.

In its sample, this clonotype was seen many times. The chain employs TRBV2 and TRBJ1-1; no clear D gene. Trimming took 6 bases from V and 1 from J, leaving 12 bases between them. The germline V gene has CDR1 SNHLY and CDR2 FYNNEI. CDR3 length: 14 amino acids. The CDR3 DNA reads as TGTGCCAGCAGAGGCATATGGGAGAACACTGAAGCTTTCTTT. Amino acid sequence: CASRGIWENTEAFF.

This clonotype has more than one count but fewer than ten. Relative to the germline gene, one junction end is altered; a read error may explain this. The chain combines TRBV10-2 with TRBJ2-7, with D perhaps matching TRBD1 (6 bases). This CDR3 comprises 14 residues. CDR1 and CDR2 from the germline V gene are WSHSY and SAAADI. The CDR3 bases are TGTGCCAGCAGTGTAGGGGCAGGGGCCTACGAGCAGTACTTC. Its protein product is CASSVGAGAYEQYF.

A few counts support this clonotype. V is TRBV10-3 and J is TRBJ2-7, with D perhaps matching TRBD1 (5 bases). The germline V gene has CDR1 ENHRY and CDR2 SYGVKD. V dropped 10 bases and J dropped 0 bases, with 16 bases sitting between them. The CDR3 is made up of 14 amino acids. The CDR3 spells CATQDDSTSYEQYF. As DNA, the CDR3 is TGTGCCACCCAAGACGACAGCACCTCCTACGAGCAGTACTTC.

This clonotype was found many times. CDR3 sequence: CASSPGIGGSSGNTIYF. CDR3 bases: TGCGCCAGCAGCCCTGGGATCGGGGGTAGTTCTGGAAACACCATATATTTT. The chain recombines TRBV5-1 with TRBJ1-3, with D perhaps matching TRBD1 (5 bases). V lost 4 bases to trimming and J lost 1 base, with 18 bases between them. CDR3 length equals 17 residues. In germline, CDR1 is SGHRS, CDR2 YFSETQ.

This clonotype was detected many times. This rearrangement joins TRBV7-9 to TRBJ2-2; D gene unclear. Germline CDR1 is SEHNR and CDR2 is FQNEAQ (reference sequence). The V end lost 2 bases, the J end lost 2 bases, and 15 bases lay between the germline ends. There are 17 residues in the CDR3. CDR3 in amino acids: CASSLIRTRPNTGELFF. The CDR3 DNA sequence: TGTGCCAGCAGCTTAATACGAACCCGACCTAACACCGGGGAGCTGTTTTTT.

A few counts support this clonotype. The CDR3 DNA is TGCAGTGCTAGACCAGCGGGAGATTGGGCTTTCTACGAGCAGTACTTC. This encodes CSARPAGDWAFYEQYF. The V gene is TRBV20-1, the J gene TRBJ2-7; 8 nucleotides match TRBD2. The CDR3 contains 16 residues. Germline loops: CDR1 DFQATT, CDR2 SNEGSKA (reference sequence). After removal of 2 bases from V and 3 bases from J, the junction contained 12 bases not matched to a gene.

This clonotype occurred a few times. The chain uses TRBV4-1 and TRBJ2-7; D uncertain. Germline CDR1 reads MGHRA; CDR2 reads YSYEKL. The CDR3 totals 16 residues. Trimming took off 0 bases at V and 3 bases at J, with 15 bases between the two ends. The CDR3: CASSQDPAPRVYEQYF. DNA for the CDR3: TGCGCCAGCAGCCAAGACCCAGCGCCTAGGGTCTACGAGCAGTACTTC.

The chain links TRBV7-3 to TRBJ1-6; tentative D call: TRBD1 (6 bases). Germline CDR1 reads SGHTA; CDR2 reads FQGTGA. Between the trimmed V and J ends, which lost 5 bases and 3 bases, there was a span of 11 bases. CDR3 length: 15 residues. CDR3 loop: CASSRDTRYNSPLHF. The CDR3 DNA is TGTGCCAGCAGCCGGGACACACGCTATAATTCACCCCTCCACTTT.

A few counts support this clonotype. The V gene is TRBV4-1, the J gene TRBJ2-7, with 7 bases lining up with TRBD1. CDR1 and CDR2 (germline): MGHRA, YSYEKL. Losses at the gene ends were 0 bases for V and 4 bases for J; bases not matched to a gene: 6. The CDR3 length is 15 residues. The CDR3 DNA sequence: TGCGCCAGCAGCCAAGAGTTGACAGGGTGGTACGAGCAGTACTTC. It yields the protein CASSQELTGWYEQYF.